This passage covers 5 T cell receptor beta chains from one sample sequenced in a study of naive and memory T cell subsets. Study-level findings and limits: Possibly reflecting memory cells re-expressing CD45RA, a few larger clonotypes occurred in naive repertoires, especially CD8.

These TCRs are of unknown antigen specificity. Two oligonucleotides, mixed equimolar, formed the beta constant-region primer covering TRBC1 and TRBC2. Four rounds of PCR amplified the ligated cDNA using nested alpha and beta constant-region primers plus SP2. TCRdb itself ran the UMI-ligation and nested PCR reads through MiXCR, one entry per CDR3 protein. Here the sample spans 150,000 or so distinct CDR3 sequences, 22% being singletons. Sequencing was performed on naive CD4+ T cells from blood. Source of these receptors: a human donor in good health.

The chain is built from TRBV3-1 and TRBJ1-2; D possibly corresponds to TRBD1 (5 bases). The CDR3 is 16 residues long. Germline CDR1 reads LGHDT; CDR2 reads YNNKEL (reference sequence). Trimming left V 6 bases short and J 7 bases short, with 24 bases between. The CDR3 coding sequence is TGTGCCAGCAGTCCCTGGGGGGTCCTCGCGAACGGTGGCTACACCTTC. Its translation is CASSPWGVLANGGYTF.

The rearrangement joins TRBV5-1 to TRBJ2-1; 11 bases line up with TRBD2. CDR3 length: 20 amino acids. Germline V gene lookup returns CDR1 SGHRS and CDR2 YFSETQ. The trim removed 4 bases at V and 4 bases at J, leaving 19 bases unmatched. DNA of the CDR3: TGCGCCAGCAGCCTTTCCATAGCGGGAGGGCCAAACAAAAGATACAATGAGCAGTTCTTC. Residues: CASSLSIAGGPNKRYNEQFF.

This clonotype was observed at least ten times. The rearrangement links TRBV10-3 to TRBJ2-4; D is perhaps TRBD1 (6 bases). Trimming stripped 2 bases from V and 2 bases from J, with 7 bases between. The CDR3 is 14 residues long. From germline, CDR1 is ENHRY and CDR2 SYGVKD. CDR3 residues: CAISEGQSKNIQYF. Written as DNA, the CDR3 is TGTGCCATCAGTGAGGGACAGTCCAAAAACATTCAGTACTTC.

This clonotype showed up many times. The chain uses TRBV29-1 and TRBJ2-6; D is ambiguous. V shed 7 bases and J shed 0 bases, with 7 bases lying between them. Germline V CDR1 and CDR2: SQVTM, ANQGSEA. CDR3 size: 13 residues. Here the CDR3 DNA reads TGCAGCGCCACAAACTCTGGGGCCAACGTCCTGACTTTC. Its protein product is CSATNSGANVLTF.

This clonotype appeared a few times. The CDR3 nucleotides read TGTGCCAGCAGTGAACAAAGGAGCTCCTACGAGCAGTACTTC. Protein sequence: CASSEQRSSYEQYF. The rearrangement links TRBV2 to TRBJ2-7; D ambiguous. The germline V gene encodes CDR1 SNHLY and CDR2 FYNNEI. The V and J ends lost 2 bases and 0 bases respectively, with 8 bases between them. The CDR3 loop spans 14 amino acids.